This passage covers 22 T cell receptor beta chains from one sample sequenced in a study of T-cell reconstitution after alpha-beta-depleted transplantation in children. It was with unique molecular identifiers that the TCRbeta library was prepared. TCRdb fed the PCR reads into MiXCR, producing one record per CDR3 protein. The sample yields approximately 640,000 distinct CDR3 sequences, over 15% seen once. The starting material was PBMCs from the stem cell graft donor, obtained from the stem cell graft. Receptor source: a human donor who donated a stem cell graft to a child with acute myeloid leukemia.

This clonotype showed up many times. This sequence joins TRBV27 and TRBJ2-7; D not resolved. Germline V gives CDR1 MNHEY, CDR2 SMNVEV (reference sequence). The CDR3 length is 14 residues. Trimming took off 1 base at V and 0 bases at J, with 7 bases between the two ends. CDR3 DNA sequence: TGTGCCAGCAGTTTATATTGGACCTCCTACGAGCAGTACTTC. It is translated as CASSLYWTSYEQYF.

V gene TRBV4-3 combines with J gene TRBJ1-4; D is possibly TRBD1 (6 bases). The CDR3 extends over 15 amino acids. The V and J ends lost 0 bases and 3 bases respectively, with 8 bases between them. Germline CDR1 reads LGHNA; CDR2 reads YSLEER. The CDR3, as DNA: TGCGCCAGCAGCCAAGAGGGGGCAGCTAATGAAAAACTGTTTTTT. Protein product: CASSQEGAANEKLFF.

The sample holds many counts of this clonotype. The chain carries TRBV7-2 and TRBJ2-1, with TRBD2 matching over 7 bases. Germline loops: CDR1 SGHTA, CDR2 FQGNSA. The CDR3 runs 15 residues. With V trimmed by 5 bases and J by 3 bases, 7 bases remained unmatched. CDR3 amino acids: CASSPITGGYNEQFF. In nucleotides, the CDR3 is TGTGCCAGCAGCCCAATCACGGGAGGCTACAATGAGCAGTTCTTC.

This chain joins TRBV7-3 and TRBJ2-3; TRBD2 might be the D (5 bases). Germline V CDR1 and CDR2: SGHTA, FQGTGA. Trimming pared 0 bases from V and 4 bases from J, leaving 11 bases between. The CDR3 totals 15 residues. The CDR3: CASSLTGERADTQYF. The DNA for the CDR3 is TGTGCCAGCAGCTTAACCGGGGAGAGAGCAGATACGCAGTATTTT.

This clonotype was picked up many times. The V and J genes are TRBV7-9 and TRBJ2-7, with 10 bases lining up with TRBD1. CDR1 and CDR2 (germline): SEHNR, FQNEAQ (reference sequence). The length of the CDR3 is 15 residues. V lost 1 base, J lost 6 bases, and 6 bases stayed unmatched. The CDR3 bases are TGTGCCAGCAGCTTAGGGACAGGGGGAACGAGCGAGCAGTACTTC. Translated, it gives CASSLGTGGTSEQYF.

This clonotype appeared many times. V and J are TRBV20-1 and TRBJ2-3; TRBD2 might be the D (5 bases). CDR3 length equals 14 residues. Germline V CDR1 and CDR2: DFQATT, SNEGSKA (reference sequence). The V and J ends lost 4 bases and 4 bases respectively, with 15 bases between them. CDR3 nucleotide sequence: TGCAGTGCTATCGGGGTTGGATGGGCAGATACGCAGTATTTT. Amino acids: CSAIGVGWADTQYF.

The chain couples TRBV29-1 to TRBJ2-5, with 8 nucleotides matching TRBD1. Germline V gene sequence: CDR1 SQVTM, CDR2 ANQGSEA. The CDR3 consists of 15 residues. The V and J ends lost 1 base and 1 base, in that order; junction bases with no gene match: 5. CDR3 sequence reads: CSVEVSGTGQETQYF. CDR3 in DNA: TGCAGCGTTGAAGTGTCCGGGACAGGCCAAGAGACCCAGTACTTC.

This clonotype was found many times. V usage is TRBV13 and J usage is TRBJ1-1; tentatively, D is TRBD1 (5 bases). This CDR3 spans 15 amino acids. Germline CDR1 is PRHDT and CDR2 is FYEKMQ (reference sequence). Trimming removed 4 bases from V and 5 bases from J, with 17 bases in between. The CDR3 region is CASSYFIGADTEAFF. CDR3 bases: TGTGCCAGCAGCTACTTTATAGGGGCGGATACTGAAGCTTTCTTT.

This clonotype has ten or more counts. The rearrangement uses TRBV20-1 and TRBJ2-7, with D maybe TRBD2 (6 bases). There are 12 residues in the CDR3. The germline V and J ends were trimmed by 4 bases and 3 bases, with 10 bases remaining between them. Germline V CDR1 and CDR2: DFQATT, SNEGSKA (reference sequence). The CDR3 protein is CSATPGGYEQYF. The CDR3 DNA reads TGCAGTGCTACGCCCGGGGGCTACGAGCAGTACTTC.

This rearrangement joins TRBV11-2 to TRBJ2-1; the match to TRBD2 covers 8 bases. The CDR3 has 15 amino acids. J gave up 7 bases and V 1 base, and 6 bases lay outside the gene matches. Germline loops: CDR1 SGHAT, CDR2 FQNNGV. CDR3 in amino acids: CASSLATGGLNEQFF. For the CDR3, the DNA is TGTGCCAGCAGCTTAGCGACGGGGGGGCTGAATGAGCAGTTCTTC.

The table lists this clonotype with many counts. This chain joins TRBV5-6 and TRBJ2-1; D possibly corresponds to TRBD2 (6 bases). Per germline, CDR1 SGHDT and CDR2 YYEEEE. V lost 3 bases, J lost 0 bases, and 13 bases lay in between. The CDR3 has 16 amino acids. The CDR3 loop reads CASSSAGSRSYNEQFF. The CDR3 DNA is TGTGCCAGCAGCTCTGCGGGGTCCCGCTCCTACAATGAGCAGTTCTTC.

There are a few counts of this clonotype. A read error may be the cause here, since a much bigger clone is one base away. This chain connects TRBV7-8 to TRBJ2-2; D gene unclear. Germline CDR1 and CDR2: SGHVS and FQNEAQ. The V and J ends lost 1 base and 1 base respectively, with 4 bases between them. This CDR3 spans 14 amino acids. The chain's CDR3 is CASSLGENTGELFF. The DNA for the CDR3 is TGTGCCAGCAGCTTAGGAGAGAACACCGGGGAGCTGTTTTTT. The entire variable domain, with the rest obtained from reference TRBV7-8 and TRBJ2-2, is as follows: GAGVSQSPRYKVAKRGQDVALRCDPISGHVSLFWYQQALGQGPEFLTYFQNEAQLDKSGLPSDRFFAERPEGSVSTLKIQRTQQEDSAVYLCASSLGENTGELFFGEGSRLTVL.

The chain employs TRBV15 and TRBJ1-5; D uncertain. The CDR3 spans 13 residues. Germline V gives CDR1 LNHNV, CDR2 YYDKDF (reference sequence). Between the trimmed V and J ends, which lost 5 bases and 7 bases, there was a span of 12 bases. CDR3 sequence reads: CATSQTDGQPQHF. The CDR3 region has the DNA TGTGCCACCAGCCAAACCGATGGGCAGCCCCAGCATTTT.

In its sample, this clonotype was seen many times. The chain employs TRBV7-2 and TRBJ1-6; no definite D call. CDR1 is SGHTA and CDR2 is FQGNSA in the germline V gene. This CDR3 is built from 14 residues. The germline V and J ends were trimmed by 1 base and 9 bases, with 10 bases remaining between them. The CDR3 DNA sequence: TGTGCCAGCAGCTTAGAAGGGATTGGTTCACCCCTCCACTTT. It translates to CASSLEGIGSPLHF.

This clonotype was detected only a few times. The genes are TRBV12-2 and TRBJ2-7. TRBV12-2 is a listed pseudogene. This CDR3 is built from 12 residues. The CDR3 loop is CASRLARGPPHV. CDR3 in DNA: TGTGCAAGTCGCTTAGCGCGAGGACCGCCGCACGTC.

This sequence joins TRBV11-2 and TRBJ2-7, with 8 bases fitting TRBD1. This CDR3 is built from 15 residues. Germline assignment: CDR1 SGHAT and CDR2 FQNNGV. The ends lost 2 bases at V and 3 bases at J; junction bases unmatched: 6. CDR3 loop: CASSLRDRFSYEQYF. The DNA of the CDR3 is TGTGCCAGCAGCTTACGGGACAGGTTTAGCTACGAGCAGTACTTC.

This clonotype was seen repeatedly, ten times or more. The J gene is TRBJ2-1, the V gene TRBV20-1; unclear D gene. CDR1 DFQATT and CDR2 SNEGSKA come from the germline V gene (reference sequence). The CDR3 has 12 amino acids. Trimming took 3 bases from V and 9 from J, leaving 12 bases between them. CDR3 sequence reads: CSASPEAGEQFF. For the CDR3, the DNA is TGCAGTGCTAGTCCGGAAGCCGGTGAGCAGTTCTTC.

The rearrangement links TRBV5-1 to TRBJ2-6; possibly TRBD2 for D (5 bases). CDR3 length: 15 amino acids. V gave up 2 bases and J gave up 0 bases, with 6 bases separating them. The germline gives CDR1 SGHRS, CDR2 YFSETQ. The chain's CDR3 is CASSFEGSGANVLTF. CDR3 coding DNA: TGCGCCAGCAGCTTCGAGGGCTCTGGGGCCAACGTCCTGACTTTC.

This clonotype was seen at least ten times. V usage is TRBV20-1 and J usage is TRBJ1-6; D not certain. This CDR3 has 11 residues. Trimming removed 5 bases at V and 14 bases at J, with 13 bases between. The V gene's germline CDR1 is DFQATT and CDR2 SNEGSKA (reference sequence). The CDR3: CSASWELTLHF. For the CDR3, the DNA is TGCAGTGCTTCGTGGGAGCTCACCCTCCACTTT.

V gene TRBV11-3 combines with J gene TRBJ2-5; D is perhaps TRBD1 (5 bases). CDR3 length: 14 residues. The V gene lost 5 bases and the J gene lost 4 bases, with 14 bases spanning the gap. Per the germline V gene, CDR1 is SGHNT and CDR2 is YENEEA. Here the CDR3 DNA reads TGTGCCAGCAGCCCAGAGGCAGGGTCAGAGACCCAGTACTTC. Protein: CASSPEAGSETQYF.

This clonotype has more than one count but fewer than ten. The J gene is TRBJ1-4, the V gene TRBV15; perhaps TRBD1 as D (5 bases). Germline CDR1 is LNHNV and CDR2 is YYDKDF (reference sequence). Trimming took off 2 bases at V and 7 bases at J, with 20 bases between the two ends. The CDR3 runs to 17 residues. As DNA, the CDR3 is TGTGCCACCAGCAGATTCCCGGGACCCCGACTCCGTGAAAAACTGTTTTTT. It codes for CATSRFPGPRLREKLFF.

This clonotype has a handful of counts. The chain's CDR3 is CATHRADTGELFF. For the CDR3, the DNA is TGTGCCACCCATAGGGCGGACACCGGGGAGCTGTTTTTT. The V call is TRBV7-9, the J call TRBJ2-2; the D is unclear. The CDR3 is 13 residues long. Germline V gene lookup returns CDR1 SEHNR and CDR2 FQNEAQ (reference sequence). V was trimmed by 10 bases and J by 3 bases, leaving 12 bases between them.